These 9 T cell receptor beta chains share one sample of origin, sequenced in a study of cytomegalovirus exposure and HLA in healthy donors. Profiling relied on immunoSEQ multiplex PCR, and the TCRdb table lists in-frame clones only, not all of them. The profile shows more than 35,000 clones, over 80% of them singletons. The sample comprised PBMCs. These receptors originate from a man aged 18 to 30 in good health and CMV-seronegative.

The CDR3 sequence is CGNRHTIYF. The CDR3 DNA sequence: TGTGGAAACAGGCACACCATATATTTT. The V call is TRBV25-1, the J call TRBJ1-3, with a weak D call TRBD1 (5 bases). The length of the CDR3 is 9 residues. Germline CDR1 reads MGHDK; CDR2 reads SYGVNS.

This rearrangement joins TRBV27 to TRBJ1-4, with D maybe TRBD1 (5 bases). The V and J ends lost 2 bases and 0 bases respectively, with 7 bases between them. Looked up from germline, CDR1 is MNHEY and CDR2 is SMNVEV (reference sequence). This CDR3 has 15 residues. CDR3 residues: CASSLGAATNEKLFF. The CDR3 DNA is TGTGCCAGCAGTTTAGGGGCAGCAACTAATGAAAAACTGTTTTTT.

V and J are TRBV2 and TRBJ2-5, with D perhaps TRBD2 (5 bases). Germline assignment: CDR1 SNHLY and CDR2 FYNNEI. The germline V and J ends were trimmed by 3 bases and 5 bases, with 16 bases remaining between them. The CDR3 has 15 residues. CDR3: CASSEWGGGVETQYF. The CDR3 DNA sequence: TGTGCCAGCAGTGAGTGGGGTGGAGGCGTGGAGACCCAGTACTTC.

The chain uses TRBV7-8 and TRBJ1-6, with TRBD1 matching 8 bases. V was clipped by 5 bases and J by 10 bases; unmatched bases: 7. This CDR3 contains 14 residues. Germline CDR1 reads SGHVS; CDR2 reads FQNEAQ. The CDR3 here is CASSPGQGSSPLHF. In nucleotides, the CDR3 is TGTGCCAGCAGCCCAGGACAGGGAAGCTCACCCCTCCACTTT.

The chain carries TRBV7-3 and TRBJ1-1, with D perhaps matching TRBD1 (5 bases). The CDR3 extends over 14 amino acids. The V gene's germline CDR1 is SGHTA and CDR2 FQGTGA. V was clipped by 5 bases and J by 4 bases, with 14 bases between them. CDR3: CASSTQGGSTEAFF. The DNA of the CDR3 is TGTGCCAGCAGCACCCAGGGAGGATCCACTGAAGCTTTCTTT.

This sequence joins TRBV5-1 and TRBJ2-7, with 8 bases lining up with TRBD2. Germline V gene data show CDR1 as SGHRS and CDR2 as YFSETQ. This CDR3 region has 15 residues. Trimming removed 4 bases from V and 2 bases from J; junction bases left unmatched: 8. The CDR3: CASSRDGGRTYEQYF. The DNA of the CDR3 is TGCGCCAGCAGCAGGGATGGCGGGAGGACCTACGAGCAGTACTTC. The whole variable domain, filled in from reference TRBV5-1 and TRBJ2-7, reads KAGVTQTPRYLIKTRGQQVTLSCSPISGHRSVSWYQQTPGQGLQFLFEYFSETQRNKGNFPGRFSGRQFSNSRSEMNVSTLELGDSALYLCASSRDGGRTYEQYFGPGTRLTVT.

This chain joins TRBV5-1 and TRBJ2-2, with TRBD2 matching over 13 bases. This CDR3 comprises 16 residues. V lost 4 bases, J lost 5 bases, and 5 bases stayed unmatched. Germline assignment: CDR1 SGHRS and CDR2 YFSETQ. Here the CDR3 DNA reads TGCGCCAGCAGCATGATGACTAGCGGGGGGACCGGGGAGCTGTTTTTT. Its protein is CASSMMTSGGTGELFF.

This chain uses TRBV7-2 with TRBJ2-7; possibly TRBD1 for D (5 bases). The length of the CDR3 is 14 residues. V shed 5 bases and J shed 2 bases, with 13 bases lying between them. The germline gives CDR1 SGHTA, CDR2 FQGNSA. CDR3 sequence reads: CASSPRQLTYEQYF. The DNA for the CDR3 is TGTGCCAGCAGCCCTAGACAGTTAACCTACGAGCAGTACTTC. The full variable domain, with the rest looked up from reference TRBV7-2 and TRBJ2-7, is GAGVSQSPSNKVTEKGKDVELRCDPISGHTALYWYRQSLGQGLEFLIYFQGNSAPDKSGLPSDRFSAERTGGSVSTLTIQRTQQEDSAVYLCASSPRQLTYEQYFGPGTRLTVT.

This clone was seen only a few times. The V call is TRBV27, the J call TRBJ1-1, with TRBD1 identical over 7 bases. J gave up 1 base and V 2 bases, and 4 bases lay outside the gene matches. The length of the CDR3 is 15 residues. CDR1 is MNHEY and CDR2 is SMNVEV in the germline V gene (reference sequence). CDR3 sequence reads: CASSLDRASNTEAFF. The CDR3 nucleotides are TGTGCCAGCAGTTTAGACAGGGCCTCGAACACTGAAGCTTTCTTT.